These 2 T cell receptor beta chains were all obtained from the same sample, sequenced in a study of T cell repertoires in ileal Crohn's disease. Time point of the sample: inflamed ileum from the surgical specimen. TCRdb keeps only in-frame clones here, not all; method: immunoSEQ multiplex PCR. The sample has approximately 16,000 clones; roughly nine tenths are singletons. Material for sequencing was ileal tissue. These receptors all come from an adult with Crohn's disease.

The V call is TRBV29-1, the J call TRBJ2-7; D call uncertain. Germline lookup yields CDR1 SQVTM and CDR2 ANQGSEA. V was trimmed by 6 bases and J by 2 bases, leaving 14 bases between them. CDR3 size: 13 residues. Here the CDR3 DNA reads TGCAGCGTCGCAACCTCTAACACCTACGAGCAGTACTTC. Protein: CSVATSNTYEQYF.

This chain connects TRBV18 to TRBJ2-3, with a weak D call TRBD1 (6 bases). Per the germline V gene, CDR1 is KGHSH and CDR2 is LQKENI. Trimming pared 8 bases from V and 4 bases from J, leaving 13 bases between. The CDR3 spans 13 residues. The DNA for the CDR3 is TGTGCCAGCCGGTGGACAGTTGCAGATACGCAGTATTTT. Amino acid sequence: CASRWTVADTQYF.